These 10 T cell receptor beta chains were all obtained from the same sample, sequenced in a study of brain metastases from non-small cell lung cancer. Only in-frame clones appear in the TCRdb table, and some are missing; sequencing was by immunoSEQ multiplex PCR. The table records 500 to 700 clones, approximately 86% of them present only once. The sequenced sample consisted of tumor-adjacent normal tissue. These receptors were collected from a donor at least 40 years old with non-small cell lung cancer.

The rearrangement joins TRBV12-3 or TRBV12-4 to TRBJ2-3, with D uncertain. CDR3 length: 12 amino acids. Trimming removed 1 base from V and 6 bases from J, with 5 bases in between. The DNA for the CDR3 is TGTGCCAGCAGTTTAGTAGGTGATACGCAGTATTTT. Protein product: CASSLVGDTQYF.

CDR3 region: CSVLFPGGCVAFF. The CDR3, as DNA: TGCAGCGTCCTTTTCCCGGGGGGGTGCGTGGCTTTCTTT. This chain connects TRBV29-1 to TRBJ1-1; TRBD1 might be the D (5 bases). Germline CDR1 is SQVTM and CDR2 is ANQGSEA. The CDR3 is 13 amino acids. V was pared by 6 bases and J by 11 bases, with 22 bases between.

The chain couples TRBV5-1 to TRBJ2-2; D might be TRBD1 (5 bases). The CDR3 has 12 residues. V lost 2 bases, J lost 8 bases, and 7 bases lay in between. Germline V gene lookup returns CDR1 SGHRS and CDR2 YFSETQ. CDR3 loop: CASSLNRGELFF. CDR3 sequence (DNA): TGCGCCAGCAGCTTAAACAGGGGGGAGCTGTTTTTT. Complete variable domain (other parts from reference TRBV5-1 and TRBJ2-2): KAGVTQTPRYLIKTRGQQVTLSCSPISGHRSVSWYQQTPGQGLQFLFEYFSETQRNKGNFPGRFSGRQFSNSRSEMNVSTLELGDSALYLCASSLNRGELFFGEGSRLTVL.

The rearrangement uses TRBV2 and TRBJ2-2; 12 positions match TRBD2. The CDR3 is 20 amino acids. V was pared by 4 bases and J by 0 bases, with 12 bases of the junction left unmatched. Germline assignment: CDR1 SNHLY and CDR2 FYNNEI. CDR3 coding DNA: TGTGCCAGCAGTGGATATGGGCTAGCGGGAGGGCGACCGAACACCGGGGAGCTGTTTTTT. It specifies CASSGYGLAGGRPNTGELFF.

This clone has just one count. The chain is built from TRBV10-3 and TRBJ2-1, with 9 bases lining up with TRBD2. This CDR3 has 13 residues. In germline, CDR1 is ENHRY, CDR2 SYGVKD. The junction had 4 bases not matched to a gene; V was cut back by 6 bases and J by 7 bases. CDR3 coding DNA: TGTGCCATCAGCCTAGCGGGGTTGAATGAGCAGTTCTTC. Translating gives CAISLAGLNEQFF.

The rearrangement joins TRBV2 to TRBJ1-2; D is possibly TRBD1 (5 bases). The CDR3 contains 18 residues. Germline values: CDR1 SNHLY, CDR2 FYNNEI. Trimming removed 2 bases from V and 4 bases from J, with 23 bases in between. CDR3 loop: CASSEYSGPAQVGYGYTF. DNA of the CDR3: TGTGCCAGCAGTGAATATTCGGGGCCAGCCCAGGTCGGCTATGGCTACACCTTC.

This sequence joins TRBV3-1 (or the pseudogene TRBV3-2) and TRBJ2-3, with 8 bases identical to TRBD1. V lost 4 bases to trimming and J lost 11 bases; unmatched junction nucleotides: 8. The germline CDR1 and CDR2 sequences are LGHDT and YNNKEL (reference sequence). The CDR3 spans 13 residues. The CDR3 loop is CASSPQDRGVQYF. The DNA of the CDR3 is TGTGCCAGCAGCCCGCAAGACAGGGGAGTGCAGTATTTT.

The genes are TRBV14 and TRBJ2-3, with unresolved D. Germline V CDR1 and CDR2: SGHDN, FVKESK. Trimming stripped 4 bases from V and 5 bases from J, with 7 bases between. The CDR3 consists of 12 residues. The CDR3 is CASSLYRDTQYF. The CDR3, as DNA: TGTGCCAGCAGCCTCTACAGAGATACGCAGTATTTT.

The chain links TRBV2 to TRBJ2-1, with 8 bases aligning to TRBD2. Germline values: CDR1 SNHLY, CDR2 FYNNEI. J was trimmed by 11 bases and V by 4 bases; bases with no gene match: 13. This CDR3 contains 15 residues. The CDR3 protein is CASSAYSGTRVKQFF. In DNA, the CDR3 is TGTGCCAGCAGTGCCTATAGCGGGACGAGGGTCAAGCAGTTCTTC. The full variable domain, with the rest looked up from reference TRBV2 and TRBJ2-1, is EPEVTQTPSHQVTQMGQEVILRCVPISNHLYFYWYRQILGQKVEFLVSFYNNEISEKSEIFDDQFSVERPDGSNFTLKIRSTKLEDSAMYFCASSAYSGTRVKQFFGPGTRLTVL.

The chain carries TRBV4-1 and TRBJ2-2, with D tentatively TRBD1 (5 bases). The CDR3 loop spans 16 amino acids. Germline CDR1 reads MGHRA; CDR2 reads YSYEKL. Deletions cut 4 bases from V and 2 bases from J, with 14 bases between. CDR3 sequence reads: CASSPLRQTNTGELFF. The CDR3 nucleotides read TGCGCCAGCAGCCCGCTGAGACAGACAAACACCGGGGAGCTGTTTTTT.